What follows are 15 T cell receptor beta chains derived from one specimen sequenced in a study of siplizumab effects on memory and regulatory T cells. Sequencing used immunoSEQ multiplex PCR; TCRdb keeps in-frame clones, though not all of them. Of fewer than 100,000 clones listed, approximately 95% are singletons. Sample: non-Treg CD4+ T cells sorted from blood. These receptors came from a human donor in good health.

The CDR3 nucleotides are TGTGCCAGCAGTTTTACCGGGAACACCGGGGAGCTGTTTTTT. It translates to CASSFTGNTGELFF. The gene calls are TRBV27 and TRBJ2-2; D is unresolved. This CDR3 spans 14 amino acids. Between the trimmed V and J ends, which lost 3 bases and 1 base, there was a span of 6 bases. Germline CDR1 and CDR2: MNHEY and SMNVEV (reference sequence).

The chain couples TRBV5-1 to TRBJ2-5; TRBD2 is a possible D gene (7 bases). CDR3 size: 14 residues. The V and J ends lost 0 bases and 4 bases respectively, with 10 bases between them. CDR1 and CDR2 (germline): SGHRS, YFSETQ. The chain's CDR3 is CASSLEGGRETQYF. CDR3 in DNA: TGCGCCAGCAGCTTGGAGGGGGGGCGAGAGACCCAGTACTTC.

This chain joins TRBV5-1 and TRBJ2-5; D perhaps matches TRBD1 (7 bases). The V gene lost 0 bases and the J gene lost 2 bases, with 17 bases spanning the gap. This CDR3 region has 17 residues. The germline CDR1 and CDR2 sequences are SGHRS and YFSETQ. Here the CDR3 DNA reads TGCGCCAGCAGCTTGGGGGAGCAGGGGGGCGCACAAGAGACCCAGTACTTC. Encoded protein: CASSLGEQGGAQETQYF.

The genes are TRBV19 and TRBJ2-6, with D uncertain. V lost 5 bases and J lost 0, with 8 bases in between. This CDR3 has 15 amino acids. Germline-derived CDR1 and CDR2 are LNHDA and SQIVND (reference sequence). The CDR3 DNA reads as TGTGCCAGTAGTCGGTCAGCCTCTGGGGCCAACGTCCTGACTTTC. Its protein product is CASSRSASGANVLTF.

The sample holds one count of this clone. Germline is not matched at one junction end, which may reflect a read error. The chain uses TRBV7-7 and TRBJ2-3, with D tentatively TRBD2 (5 bases). Germline assignment: CDR1 SSHAT and CDR2 FNYEAQ (reference sequence). The CDR3 length is 13 residues. Written as DNA, the CDR3 is TGTGCTAGCAGCTTAGCGCTATCAGATACGCAGTATTTT. This gives the protein CASSLALSDTQYF.

The chain uses TRBV29-1 and TRBJ1-1, with D maybe TRBD1 (5 bases). Germline loops: CDR1 SQVTM, CDR2 ANQGSEA. This CDR3 is built from 14 residues. Trimming removed 4 bases at V and 2 bases at J, with 14 bases between. DNA for the CDR3: TGCAGCGTTGTCTGGACACAGAAAAACACTGAAGCTTTCTTT. It specifies CSVVWTQKNTEAFF.

This clone was found once. The CDR3 sequence: CASSDTGPPNEKLFF. DNA of the CDR3: TGTGCCAGCAGTGACACAGGGCCGCCCAATGAAAAACTGTTTTTT. The rearrangement joins TRBV2 to TRBJ1-4, with D possibly matching TRBD1 (6 bases). This CDR3 contains 15 residues. The germline V gene encodes CDR1 SNHLY and CDR2 FYNNEI. Between the trimmed V and J ends, which lost 3 bases and 5 bases, there was a span of 13 bases.

The chain has TRBV14 and TRBJ2-7, with TRBD1 matching 10 bases. The germline V gene encodes CDR1 SGHDN and CDR2 FVKESK. Germline trimming cut 3 bases from V and 0 bases from J; bases unmatched to any gene: 2. The CDR3 extends over 15 amino acids. CDR3 DNA sequence: TGTGCCAGCAGCCAGGGACAGGGGCCCTCCTACGAGCAGTACTTC. It codes for CASSQGQGPSYEQYF.

V usage is TRBV29-1 and J usage is TRBJ1-2; TRBD1 agrees at 11 bases. V shed 4 bases, J shed 1 base, and the junction held 8 bases outside the gene matches. This CDR3 spans 16 amino acids. Germline V gene data show CDR1 as SQVTM and CDR2 as ANQGSEA. The CDR3 sequence is CSVGRSGTGGNYGYTF. CDR3 in DNA: TGCAGCGTTGGACGATCCGGGACAGGGGGTAACTATGGCTACACCTTC.

The genes are TRBV29-1 and TRBJ1-1; D is perhaps TRBD1 (6 bases). This CDR3 is built from 16 residues. The V gene's germline CDR1 is SQVTM and CDR2 ANQGSEA. V shed 7 bases and J shed 4 bases, with 25 bases lying between them. The DNA for the CDR3 is TGCAGCGCCGTGGGACACGCGACCGGGCGCTTCACTGAAGCTTTCTTT. Residues: CSAVGHATGRFTEAFF.

J is TRBJ2-2 and V is TRBV7-3; D uncertain. CDR1 is SGHTA and CDR2 is FQGTGA in the germline V gene. The CDR3 is 13 residues long. Trimming pared 2 bases from V and 2 bases from J, leaving 3 bases between. In nucleotides, the CDR3 is TGTGCCAGCAGCTTAGGCAACACCGGGGAGCTGTTTTTT. Its translation: CASSLGNTGELFF.

The V call is TRBV2, the J call TRBJ2-5; 9 bases are shared with TRBD2. The V segment lost 2 bases and the J segment 0 bases; nucleotides outside the gene matches: 10. The CDR3 has 18 amino acids. Germline assignment: CDR1 SNHLY and CDR2 FYNNEI. In DNA form, the CDR3 reads TGTGCCAGCAGTGAAAGGCAGCGGGGGGCTATTTACCAAGAGACCCAGTACTTC. Translating gives CASSERQRGAIYQETQYF.

This chain links TRBV2 with TRBJ2-6; 9 bases are a match to TRBD1. CDR1 SNHLY and CDR2 FYNNEI come from the germline V gene. CDR3 length: 18 residues. The ends lost 5 bases at V and 0 bases at J; junction bases unmatched: 8. CDR3 region: CASSYRGRTVSGANVLTF. CDR3 nucleotide sequence: TGTGCCAGCAGTTACAGGGGGCGTACAGTCTCTGGGGCCAACGTCCTGACTTTC.

The chain employs TRBV11-2 and TRBJ1-1, with D perhaps TRBD1 (5 bases). This CDR3 has 14 residues. Between the trimmed V and J ends, which lost 5 bases and 6 bases, there was a span of 16 bases. CDR1 and CDR2 from the germline V gene are SGHAT and FQNNGV. In nucleotides, the CDR3 is TGTGCCAGCAGCGGTGTAGGCAGGGCACCTGAAGCTTTCTTT. Protein product: CASSGVGRAPEAFF. Drawing the rest from reference TRBV11-2 and TRBJ1-1, the complete variable domain is EAGVAQSPRYKIIEKRQSVAFWCNPISGHATLYWYQQILGQGPKLLIQFQNNGVVDDSQLPKDRFSAERLKGVDSTLKIQPAKLEDSAVYLCASSGVGRAPEAFFGQGTRLTVV.

The chain uses TRBV9 and TRBJ2-1; 14 nucleotides align to TRBD2. Trimming cost V 7 bases and J 9 bases; bases outside gene matches: 6. The germline gives CDR1 SGDLS, CDR2 YYNGEE. The CDR3 covers 14 residues. The CDR3 is CASGGLAGGGEQFF. The CDR3 bases are TGTGCCAGCGGTGGACTAGCGGGAGGCGGTGAGCAGTTCTTC.